A selection of T cell receptor beta chains follows, all from one sample in a study of OX40 agonist ivuxolimab in advanced cancers. Repertoires were generated with immunoSEQ multiplex PCR, while TCRdb's copy carries only in-frame clones and drops some. Counted here are 25,000 to 35,000 clones, 81% occurring once; the ten biggest clones make up 32%. The source was CD4+ or CD8+ T cells sorted from blood, collected in a trial of the OX40 agonist ivuxolimab. The receptor source for this set is an adult with an advanced solid tumor such as melanoma, head and neck, liver or kidney cancer. The CDR3 runs from the conserved cysteine through the conserved F or W. Each record gives: V gene, J gene, clone size, D gene, CDR3 DNA, CDR3 protein. D genes are given only for firm matches. Size is omitted from some rows. Given values are once, few, many or a class for expanded clones.

>TRBV11-2|TRBJ2-7|.|TRBD2
TGTGCCAGCAGCACTAGCGGGGGGAGCTCCTACGAGCAGTACTTC
CASSTSGGSSYEQYF
>TRBV14|TRBJ1-2|.|.
TGTGCCAGCAGCCAATATCGGACAGCTGATGGCTACACCTTC
CASSQYRTADGYTF
>TRBV7-6|TRBJ2-2|once|.
TGTGCCAGCAGCTTAGTTGTGGAGATACATACGAACACCGGGGAGCTGTTTTTT
CASSLVVEIHTNTGELFF
>TRBV2|TRBJ2-7|few|.
TGTGCAGCCGGGACGACGAGCTCCTACGAGCAGTACTTC
CAAGTTSSYEQYF
>TRBV9|TRBJ2-3|once|TRBD2
TGTGCCAGCAGCGTTAGTAACGGGAGGAACACAGATACGCAGTATTTT
CASSVSNGRNTDTQYF
>TRBV6-5|TRBJ1-5|.|.
TGTGCCAGCAGTTACTCTCGCCAGAATAGCAATCAGCCCCAGCATTTT
CASSYSRQNSNQPQHF
>TRBV15|TRBJ2-5|.|.
TGTGCCACCAGCAGAGCAGAGACCCAGTACTTC
CATSRAETQYF
>TRBV27|TRBJ2-1|.|.
TGTGCCACCGCGGACAAAAGCTCCTACAATGAGCAGTTCTTC
CATADKSSYNEQFF
>TRBV19|TRBJ2-7|.|.
TGTGCCAGTAGTATGTACCAGGTCCCCCAGGGACCGGACTACGAGCAGTACTTC
CASSMYQVPQGPDYEQYF
>TRBV9|TRBJ1-6|once|TRBD1
TGTGCCAGCAGCACCCCGGGACAGGTGAACCTCCACTTT
CASSTPGQVNLHF
>TRBV5-4|TRBJ2-3|.|.
TGTGCCAGCAGCTTGGGAGTTCTTGCGGGACTCCGAACTAAGGATACGCAGTATTTT
CASSLGVLAGLRTKDTQYF
>TRBV7-6|TRBJ1-4|.|.
TGTGCCAGCAGCTCAGAGGGGGGGACTAATGAAAAACTGTTTTTT
CASSSEGGTNEKLFF
>TRBV11-2|TRBJ2-3|.|.
TGTGCCAGCAGCTTAGAGACCCGCACAGATACGCAGTATTTT
CASSLETRTDTQYF
>TRBV7-9|TRBJ2-7|.|.
TGTGCCAGCAGCTTATACAGCTCCTACGAGCAGTACTTC
CASSLYSSYEQYF
>TRBV5-1|TRBJ1-1|.|TRBD1
TGCGCCAGCAGCCAGGGGCAGGGGGTAGCTTTCTTT
CASSQGQGVAFF
>TRBV2|TRBJ2-5|.|TRBD2
TGTGCCAGCAGTTTCCCTAGCGGCACAGCTAGGGAGCAGTACTTC
CASSFPSGTAREQYF
>TRBV5-4|TRBJ2-7|.|.
TGTGCCAGCAGCCCGGACTCCTTTTCCTACGAGCAGTACTTC
CASSPDSFSYEQYF
>TRBV5-6|TRBJ1-1|.|TRBD1
TGTGCCAGCAGCTTCGGGACAGGGGGCTTAATGAACACTGAAGCTTTCTTT
CASSFGTGGLMNTEAFF
>TRBV5-1|TRBJ2-3|.|.
TGCGCCAGCAGCTTGGATTCGGGGGCTACGCAGTATTTT
CASSLDSGATQYF
>TRBV30|TRBJ1-2|.|.
TGTGCCTGGACACCGCTGGGTCCGAGGCGGGGCTACACCTTC
CAWTPLGPRRGYTF
>TRBV7-8|TRBJ2-7|.|TRBD2
TGTGCCAGCAGCTTAGCCCACACTAGCGGACCATCGGGAGAGCAGTACTTC
CASSLAHTSGPSGEQYF
>TRBV6-1|TRBJ2-3|once|.
TGTGCCAGCAACGAGAAATCTAGCACAGATACGCAGTATTTT
CASNEKSSTDTQYF
>TRBV10-3|TRBJ2-7|.|TRBD2
TGTGCCATCAGTGAGTCGGAAGGACTAGCGGGAGGTCACGAGCAGTACTTC
CAISESEGLAGGHEQYF
>TRBV11-2|TRBJ2-3|.|TRBD2
TGTGCCAGCAGTTATGGGGGGGGGAGCACAGATACGCAGTATTTT
CASSYGGGSTDTQYF
>TRBV18|TRBJ2-7|.|.
TGTGCCAGCTCACCGTACAGGAAAACCTACGAGCAGTACTTC
CASSPYRKTYEQYF
>TRBV9|TRBJ2-3|.|.
TGTGCCAGCAGCCCTTCCGCGGGTACTAGCACAGATACGCAGTATTTT
CASSPSAGTSTDTQYF
>TRBV5-1|TRBJ1-1|.|.
TGCGCCAGCAGCTTCTTAACAGGGCGCACTGAAGCTTTCTTT
CASSFLTGRTEAFF
>TRBV7-9|TRBJ2-7|.|.
TGTGCCAGCAGGGGAGGGGGACAGTCCACCTACGAGCAGTACTTC
CASRGGGQSTYEQYF
>TRBV29-1|TRBJ2-7|once|.
TGCAGCGTTGATACGAATATCCACGAGCAGTACTTC
CSVDTNIHEQYF
>TRBV7-9|TRBJ2-4|.|TRBD2
TGTGCCAGCAGCGGGACTAGCGGGAGGAGCAAAAACATTCAGTACTTC
CASSGTSGRSKNIQYF
>TRBV4-1|TRBJ1-1|.|.
TGCGCCAGCAGCCAAGAGAATCGGCGCACTGAAGCTTTCTTT
CASSQENRRTEAFF
>TRBV9|TRBJ1-2|.|TRBD1
TGTGCCAGCAGCGTAGGAGGTAACATAGGACAGGGGAACTTTAACTATGGCTACACCTTC
CASSVGGNIGQGNFNYGYTF
>TRBV19|TRBJ2-1|.|TRBD2
TGTGCCAGTAGTATATCAGGGACTAGTCGCGTGAATGAGCAGTTCTTC
CASSISGTSRVNEQFF
>TRBV9|TRBJ1-1|.|.
TGTGCCAGCAGCGTCTCCGGGGGAGGAACTGAAGCTTTCTTT
CASSVSGGGTEAFF
>TRBV9|TRBJ2-1|.|.
TGTGCCAGCAGCCTAGACGGCCTTTCATACAATGAGCAGTTCTTC
CASSLDGLSYNEQFF
>TRBV27|TRBJ2-7|medium-sized|TRBD1
TGTGCCAGCAGTCCCCACCCGACAGGGCTGAGCTACGAGCAGTACTTC
CASSPHPTGLSYEQYF
>TRBV2|TRBJ1-4|.|.
TGTGCCAGCAGTGACGTAGGAGGTCATGAAAAACTGTTTTTT
CASSDVGGHEKLFF
>TRBV28|TRBJ2-7|.|.
TGTGCCAGCAGTTTACGCAGGGAAGGATCCTACGAGCAGTACTTC
CASSLRREGSYEQYF
>TRBV10-3|TRBJ2-3|.|TRBD1
TGTGCCATCAGTACGGGACAGGCGGCTTCTGATACGCAGTATTTT
CAISTGQAASDTQYF
>TRBV27|TRBJ1-1|.|.
TGTGCCAGCAGAATAATGCCCCCGGACCAGGACACTGAAGCTTTCTTT
CASRIMPPDQDTEAFF
>TRBV29-1|TRBJ2-7|.|.
TGCAGCGTTGGGGGCTTGGGGGGCGAGCAGTACTTC
CSVGGLGGEQYF
>TRBV6-1|TRBJ1-6|once|.
TGTGCCAGCAGCCCACACGAAGGGGATAATTCACCCCTCCACTTT
CASSPHEGDNSPLHF
>TRBV4-1|TRBJ2-7|few|.
TGCGCCAGCAGCCAAGCCCTATGGGGTCCTACTATCTACGAGCAGTACTTC
CASSQALWGPTIYEQYF
>TRBV5-1|TRBJ2-1|.|.
TGCGCCAGCAGCTTGGCACAGGGAACCTACAATGAGCAGTTCTTC
CASSLAQGTYNEQFF
>TRBV7-3|TRBJ2-6|.|.
TGTGCCAGCCGGGAAGTCGAGGGGGCCAACGTCCTGACTTTC
CASREVEGANVLTF
>TRBV27|TRBJ2-1|.|.
TGTGCCAGCATGGGGCCGCGCAATGAGCAGTTCTTC
CASMGPRNEQFF
>TRBV13|TRBJ2-3|.|TRBD2
TGTGCCAGCAGCGGAAGAGACGAGCGGGAGAGCACAGATACGCAGTATTTT
CASSGRDERESTDTQYF
>TRBV4-2|TRBJ2-3|.|.
TGTGCCAGCAGCCAAGATTGGCCGGGCATGCTGGGCACAGATACGCAGTATTTT
CASSQDWPGMLGTDTQYF